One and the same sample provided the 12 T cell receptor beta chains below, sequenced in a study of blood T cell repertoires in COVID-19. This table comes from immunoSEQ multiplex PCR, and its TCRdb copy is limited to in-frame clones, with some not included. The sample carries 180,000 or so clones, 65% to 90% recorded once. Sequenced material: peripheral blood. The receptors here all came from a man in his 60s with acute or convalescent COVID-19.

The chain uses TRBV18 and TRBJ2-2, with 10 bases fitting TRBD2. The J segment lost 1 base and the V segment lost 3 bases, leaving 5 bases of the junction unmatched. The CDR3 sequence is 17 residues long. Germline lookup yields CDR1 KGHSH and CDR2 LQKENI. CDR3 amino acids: CASSPRLAGMNTGELFF. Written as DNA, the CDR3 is TGTGCCAGCTCACCTCGACTAGCGGGTATGAACACCGGGGAGCTGTTTTTT.

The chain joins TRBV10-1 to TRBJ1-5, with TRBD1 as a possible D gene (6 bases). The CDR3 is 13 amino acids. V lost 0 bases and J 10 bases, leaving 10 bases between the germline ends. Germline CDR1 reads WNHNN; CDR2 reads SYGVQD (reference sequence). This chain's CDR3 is CASSESIQGPQHF. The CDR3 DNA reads TGCGCCAGCAGTGAGTCTATACAGGGACCCCAGCATTTT.

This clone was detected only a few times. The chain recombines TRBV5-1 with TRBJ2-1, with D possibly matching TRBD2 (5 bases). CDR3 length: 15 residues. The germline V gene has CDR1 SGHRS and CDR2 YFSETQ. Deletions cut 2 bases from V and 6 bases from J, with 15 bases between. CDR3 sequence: CASSLQQAEFNEQFF. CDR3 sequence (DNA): TGCGCCAGCAGCTTACAACAAGCGGAGTTCAATGAGCAGTTCTTC.

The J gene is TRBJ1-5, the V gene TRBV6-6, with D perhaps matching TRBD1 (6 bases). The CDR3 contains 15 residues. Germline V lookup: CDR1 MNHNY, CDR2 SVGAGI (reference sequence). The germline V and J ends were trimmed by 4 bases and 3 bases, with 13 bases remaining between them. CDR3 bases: TGTGCCAGCAGTTTACCCAACAGGGCCAATCAGCCCCAGCATTTT. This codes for CASSLPNRANQPQHF.

CDR3 residues: CASSPTSGRAGDTQYF. CDR3 coding DNA: TGCGCCAGCAGCCCTACTAGCGGGAGGGCCGGAGATACGCAGTATTTT. The J gene is TRBJ2-3, the V gene TRBV5-1; 13 bases line up with TRBD2. V dropped 4 bases and J dropped 5; count of bases not matched to a gene: 7. Germline CDR1 SGHRS, CDR2 YFSETQ. The CDR3 length is 16 residues.

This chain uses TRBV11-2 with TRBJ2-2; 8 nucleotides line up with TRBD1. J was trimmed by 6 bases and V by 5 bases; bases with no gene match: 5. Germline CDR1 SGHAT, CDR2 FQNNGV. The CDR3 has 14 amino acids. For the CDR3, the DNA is TGTGCCAGCAGCCCCGACAGGGGATCCGGGGAGCTGTTTTTT. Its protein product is CASSPDRGSGELFF.

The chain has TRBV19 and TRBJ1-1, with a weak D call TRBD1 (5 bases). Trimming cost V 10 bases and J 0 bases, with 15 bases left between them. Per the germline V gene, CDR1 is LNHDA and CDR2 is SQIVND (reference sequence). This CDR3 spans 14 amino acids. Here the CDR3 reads CATLGGALNTEAFF. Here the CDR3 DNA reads TGTGCCACCCTGGGTGGGGCGTTGAACACTGAAGCTTTCTTT.

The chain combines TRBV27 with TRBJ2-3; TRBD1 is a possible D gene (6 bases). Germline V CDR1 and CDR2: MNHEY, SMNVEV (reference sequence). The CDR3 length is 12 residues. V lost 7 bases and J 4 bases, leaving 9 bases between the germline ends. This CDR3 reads CASKGHSDTQYF. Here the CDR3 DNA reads TGTGCCAGCAAGGGACACTCAGATACGCAGTATTTT.

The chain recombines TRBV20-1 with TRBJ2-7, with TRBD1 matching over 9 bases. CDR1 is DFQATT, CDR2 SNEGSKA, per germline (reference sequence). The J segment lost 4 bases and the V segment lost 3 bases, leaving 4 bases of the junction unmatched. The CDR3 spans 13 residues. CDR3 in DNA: TGCAGTGCTAGTGACAGGGGGAGGTACGAGCAGTACTTC. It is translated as CSASDRGRYEQYF.

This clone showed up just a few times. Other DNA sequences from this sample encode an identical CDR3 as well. The CDR3 bases are TGTGCCAGCAGTTTATCTAGCGGGAGCTCCTACGAGCAGTACTTC. It encodes CASSLSSGSSYEQYF. The chain couples TRBV6-2 or TRBV6-3 to TRBJ2-7; 10 positions agree with TRBD2. V was clipped by 4 bases and J by 0 bases; unmatched bases: 3. The germline V gene has CDR1 MNHEY and CDR2 SVGEGT. The CDR3 runs 15 residues.

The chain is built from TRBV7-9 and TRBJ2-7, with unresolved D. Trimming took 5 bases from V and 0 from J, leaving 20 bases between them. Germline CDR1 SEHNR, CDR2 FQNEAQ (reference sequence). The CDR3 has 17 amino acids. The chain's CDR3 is CASSPPLKVRSSYEQYF. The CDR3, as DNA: TGTGCCAGCAGCCCGCCTCTGAAAGTCCGTAGCTCCTACGAGCAGTACTTC.

CDR3 DNA sequence: TGTGCCAGCAGCCAAGGCTCGGCAGGGGATTCACCCCTCCACTTT. This encodes CASSQGSAGDSPLHF. This chain links TRBV3-1 (or the pseudogene TRBV3-2) with TRBJ1-6; D is possibly TRBD1 (6 bases). Per the germline V gene, CDR1 is LGHDT and CDR2 is YNNKEL (reference sequence). The CDR3 has 15 amino acids. The V and J ends lost 1 base and 8 bases respectively, with 12 bases between them.